The 15 T cell receptor beta chains below come from one sample, sequenced in a study of OX40 agonist ivuxolimab in advanced cancers. TCRdb keeps only in-frame clones here, not all; method: immunoSEQ multiplex PCR. The profile covers around 86,000 clones, with roughly 91% appearing a single time and roughly an eighth taken by the ten largest. The sequences come from CD4+ or CD8+ T cells sorted from blood, collected in a trial of the OX40 agonist ivuxolimab. The receptors come from an adult with an advanced solid tumor such as melanoma, head and neck, liver or kidney cancer.

The chain employs TRBV7-9 and TRBJ1-2, with 7 bases that match TRBD1. The CDR3 is made up of 13 amino acids. The germline V gene has CDR1 SEHNR and CDR2 FQNEAQ (reference sequence). Trimming at V came to 5 bases and at J to 4 bases, leaving 4 bases not matched to a gene. CDR3 residues: CASSRTGAYGYTF. CDR3 bases: TGTGCCAGCAGCCGTACAGGGGCCTATGGCTACACCTTC.

The chain employs TRBV28 and TRBJ1-1; D is unclear. Germline V gene sequence: CDR1 MDHEN, CDR2 SYDVKM. Trimming removed 6 bases at V and 1 base at J, with 9 bases between. CDR3 length equals 13 residues. In nucleotides, the CDR3 is TGTGCCAGCAGCTTCACAGAGAACACTGAAGCTTTCTTT. Amino acids: CASSFTENTEAFF.

The rearrangement joins TRBV6-1 to TRBJ2-5, with no clear D. The J call is uncertain, as TRBJ2-7 better fits the DNA end. Germline CDR1 MNHNS, CDR2 SASEGT. The CDR3 is 13 amino acids. The CDR3, as DNA: TGTGCCAGCAGTGAAGGGGTTTCCTACGAGCAGTACTTC. As protein: CASSEGVSYEQYF.

The chain has TRBV2 and TRBJ2-3; D remains unclear. The CDR3 has 13 amino acids. V lost 0 bases and J 2 bases, leaving 3 bases between the germline ends. CDR1 and CDR2 from the germline V gene are SNHLY and FYNNEI. The CDR3 loop reads CASSEAITDTQYF. For the CDR3, the DNA is TGTGCCAGCAGTGAAGCAATCACAGATACGCAGTATTTT.

The V gene is TRBV16, the J gene TRBJ1-5; D uncertain. The CDR3 contains 17 residues. Trimming took off 4 bases at V and 2 bases at J, with 18 bases between the two ends. The germline V gene has CDR1 KGHSY and CDR2 FQNENV. DNA for the CDR3: TGTGCCAGCAGCCCAAACCCCCTCGGGGAAGGCAATCAGCCCCAGCATTTT. Protein: CASSPNPLGEGNQPQHF. The full variable domain, with the rest looked up from reference TRBV16 and TRBJ1-5, is GEEVAQTPKHLVRGEGQKAKLYCAPIKGHSYVFWYQQVLKNEFKFLISFQNENVFDETGMPKERFSAKCLPNSPCSLEIQATKLEDSAVYFCASSPNPLGEGNQPQHFGDGTRLSIL.

This clone was detected only once. The chain recombines TRBV4-1 with TRBJ2-7, with D perhaps matching TRBD2 (6 bases). This CDR3 comprises 16 residues. V was cut by 4 bases and J by 0 bases, with 16 bases left in between. Germline V gene lookup returns CDR1 MGHRA and CDR2 YSYEKL. For the CDR3, the DNA is TGCGCCAGCAGCCCGTCCACGGGGGTCCTCTCCTACGAGCAGTACTTC. This codes for CASSPSTGVLSYEQYF.

This chain joins TRBV4-2 and TRBJ2-7, with 8 bases lining up with TRBD2. Germline CDR1 and CDR2: LGHNA and YNFKEQ. This CDR3 is 15 amino acids long. Losses at the gene ends were 0 bases for V and 2 bases for J; bases not matched to a gene: 3. CDR3 residues: CASSQDAGLAYEQYF. In DNA form, the CDR3 reads TGTGCCAGCAGCCAAGATGCGGGACTAGCCTACGAGCAGTACTTC.

The CDR3 reads CASSLTEQGSGELFF. The CDR3 coding sequence is TGTGCCAGCAGCTTAACAGAACAGGGATCCGGGGAGCTGTTTTTT. The J gene is TRBJ2-2, the V gene TRBV7-6, with D possibly being TRBD1 (6 bases). There are 15 residues in the CDR3. Germline CDR1 reads SGHVS; CDR2 reads FNYEAQ. Trimming took off 2 bases at V and 6 bases at J, with 13 bases between the two ends.

This chain links TRBV4-1 with TRBJ2-2; D uncertain. V dropped 5 bases and J dropped 4 bases, with 8 bases sitting between them. The germline V gene has CDR1 MGHRA and CDR2 YSYEKL. CDR3 length: 13 residues. The CDR3 loop reads CASSWALTGELFF. CDR3 in DNA: TGCGCCAGCAGCTGGGCACTCACCGGGGAGCTGTTTTTT.

The CDR3 spells CASSQSSGYRYGYTF. CDR3 bases: TGCGCCAGCAGCCAATCGAGTGGTTACAGATATGGCTACACCTTC. The chain links TRBV4-3 to TRBJ1-2; D remains ambiguous. V lost 2 bases to trimming and J lost 5 bases, with 15 bases between them. In germline, CDR1 is LGHNA, CDR2 YSLEER. This CDR3 region has 15 residues.

The CDR3 nucleotides read TGTGCCAGCAGTTTTGAGCAGGGTTATGAAAAACTGTTTTTT. Amino acids: CASSFEQGYEKLFF. The rearrangement joins TRBV28 to TRBJ1-4; TRBD1 is a possible D gene (5 bases). The CDR3 covers 14 residues. Trimming took off 3 bases at V and 6 bases at J, with 11 bases between the two ends. Germline CDR1 MDHEN, CDR2 SYDVKM.

The chain uses TRBV7-6 and TRBJ1-1; D remains ambiguous. The CDR3 totals 13 residues. With 1 base removed from V and 5 bases from J, the gap between germline ends came to 8 bases. CDR1 is SGHVS, CDR2 FNYEAQ, per germline. The CDR3 sequence is CASSLGVGTEAFF. The CDR3 DNA is TGTGCCAGCAGCTTAGGTGTGGGGACTGAAGCTTTCTTT.

The rearrangement uses TRBV5-1 and TRBJ2-4, with 9 bases identical to TRBD2. Trimming took 2 bases from V and 1 from J; bases not matched to a gene: 1. The germline V gene has CDR1 SGHRS and CDR2 YFSETQ. The CDR3 covers 15 residues. Written as DNA, the CDR3 is TGCGCCAGCAGCTTCGGACTAGCGGCCAAAAACATTCAGTACTTC. Amino acid sequence: CASSFGLAAKNIQYF.

The V call is TRBV7-9, the J call TRBJ1-1; D not resolved. Germline V CDR1 and CDR2: SEHNR, FQNEAQ (reference sequence). The CDR3 length is 14 residues. The ends were cut back, 4 bases at V and 7 bases at J, with 16 bases in the middle. CDR3 sequence: CASSSRTSVREAFF. The CDR3 nucleotides are TGTGCCAGCAGCTCACGGACTTCTGTCCGTGAAGCTTTCTTT.

The CDR3 coding sequence is TGTGCCAGCAGTTCGGGGGGGGCGAGCACTGAAGCTTTCTTT. Protein: CASSSGGASTEAFF. J is TRBJ1-1 and V is TRBV6-6, with D perhaps matching TRBD1 (6 bases). The V gene lost 4 bases and the J gene lost 4 bases, with 13 bases spanning the gap. CDR1 and CDR2 (germline): MNHNY, SVGAGI (reference sequence). CDR3 length: 14 residues.